The clone carrying this TCR beta chain was recorded at least ten times. The data were obtained in a study of T cells after yellow fever vaccination. One entry per CDR3 protein, called by TCRdb with MiXCR from the 5' RACE reads. The table lists 120,000 or so distinct CDR3 sequences, roughly 7.2% of them singletons. Sequencing used CD4+ T cells sorted from PBMCs, obtained around 45 days after the first yellow fever vaccination. The receptor's source is a man aged 18 to 29 who received the YFV17D yellow fever vaccine.

The CDR3 region is CASRRTGSDTQYF. In nucleotides, the CDR3 is TGTGCCAGCAGGCGGACAGGGTCAGATACGCAGTATTTT. The chain joins TRBV28 to TRBJ2-3; 8 nucleotides agree with TRBD1. Per the germline V gene, CDR1 is MDHEN and CDR2 is SYDVKM. The junction had 3 bases not matched to a gene; V was cut back by 6 bases and J by 4 bases. This CDR3 contains 13 residues.